This TCR beta chain is from a study of Ad26.COV2.S vaccination and SARS-CoV-2 variants. Treatment defined: 19 received Ad26.COV2.S at low or high dose, single or two shots; about 5 received placebo; per-sample allocation not given. Sample collection was performed on day 63 after the first vaccine or placebo injection. The vaccine antigen was prefusion-stabilized Wuhan SARS-CoV-2 spike. Here immunoSEQ multiplex PCR was the method, and the copy in TCRdb shows in-frame clones only, minus some. Seen here are some 480,000 clones, around nine tenths observed once, and the top ten hold about 13%. The CDR3 length is 14 residues. Trimming pared 7 bases from V and 9 bases from J, leaving 16 bases between. Germline CDR1 reads MDHEN; CDR2 reads SYDVKM.

The chain is built from TRBV28 and TRBJ1-6, with unresolved D. The sequence came from a person aged 18-60 years who received the Ad26.COV2.S COVID-19 vaccine or a placebo. The sample in question was peripheral blood, obtained in a trial of Ad26.COV2.S vaccine versus placebo. The CDR3 spells CASTTIIGISPLHF. The DNA of the CDR3 is TGTGCCAGCACCACCATCATCGGGATTTCACCCCTCCACTTT.